The 32 T cell receptor beta chains below come from one sample, sequenced in a study of response to subunit inactivated influenza vaccine. TCRdb re-called the RT-PCR reads through MiXCR, storing one row per CDR3 protein. Of 650,000 or so distinct CDR3 sequences listed, about 15% are singletons. The sample here was PBMCs from blood, taken about 14 days before vaccination. These receptors originate from a man in his fifties or sixties who received an inactivated influenza vaccine.

This clonotype was recorded at least ten times. This chain uses TRBV18 with TRBJ2-1; 7 bases fit TRBD2. The CDR3 loop spans 15 amino acids. V lost 2 bases and J lost 3; bases outside the gene matches: 4. Germline V gives CDR1 KGHSH, CDR2 LQKENI. CDR3 residues: CASSPTSAYYNEQFF. The CDR3 DNA is TGTGCCAGCTCACCAACTAGCGCCTACTACAATGAGCAGTTCTTC.

The V gene is TRBV6-2 or TRBV6-3, the J gene TRBJ2-2; 14 bases are shared with TRBD2. Germline V lookup: CDR1 MNHEY, CDR2 SVGEGT. This CDR3 region has 20 residues. V was clipped by 6 bases and J by 6 bases; unmatched bases: 18. In DNA form, the CDR3 reads TGTGCCAGCAGAACGCTTGGGACAGCCGGGACTAGCGGGAGTTCCGGGGAGCTGTTTTTT. As protein: CASRTLGTAGTSGSSGELFF.

The chain combines TRBV6-6 with TRBJ1-4; 10 positions match TRBD1. The V and J ends lost 6 bases and 8 bases, in that order; junction bases with no gene match: 9. This CDR3 is 15 amino acids long. CDR1 and CDR2 (germline): MNHNY, SVGAGI (reference sequence). CDR3 coding DNA: TGTGCCAGCAGACCTTCGACAGGGGGCCGGGAAAAACTGTTTTTT. This encodes CASRPSTGGREKLFF.

This chain links TRBV20-1 with TRBJ2-1; D unclear. The V and J ends lost 0 bases and 6 bases respectively, with 12 bases between them. This CDR3 region has 14 residues. Germline CDR1 DFQATT, CDR2 SNEGSKA (reference sequence). This CDR3 reads CSARDRASFNEQFF. For the CDR3, the DNA is TGCAGTGCTAGAGATAGGGCTAGTTTCAATGAGCAGTTCTTC.

The chain recombines TRBV9 with TRBJ2-1; D gene ambiguous. The CDR3 is made up of 15 amino acids. Looked up from germline, CDR1 is SGDLS and CDR2 is YYNGEE. Trimming left V 0 bases short and J 0 bases short, with 7 bases between. This chain's CDR3 is CASSVDGASYNEQFF. The CDR3 nucleotides are TGTGCCAGCAGCGTAGATGGAGCCTCCTACAATGAGCAGTTCTTC.

J is TRBJ2-1 and V is TRBV24-1; TRBD2 is a possible D gene (5 bases). CDR3 length equals 11 residues. The V gene's germline CDR1 is KGHDR and CDR2 SFDVKD. V was cut by 9 bases and J by 8 bases, with 10 bases left in between. The CDR3 spells CATSEVDEQFF. The CDR3 region has the DNA TGTGCCACCTCGGAGGTCGATGAGCAGTTCTTC.

The sample holds many counts of this clonotype. The chain couples TRBV2 to TRBJ2-2; TRBD1 might be the D (5 bases). The germline V and J ends were trimmed by 7 bases and 1 base, with 10 bases remaining between them. CDR1 is SNHLY and CDR2 is FYNNEI in the germline V gene. The CDR3 extends over 14 amino acids. The CDR3 spells CASKVRENTGELFF. Here the CDR3 DNA reads TGTGCCAGCAAGGTCAGGGAGAACACCGGGGAGCTGTTTTTT. The variable domain in full, completed from reference TRBV2 and TRBJ2-2, reads EPEVTQTPSHQVTQMGQEVILRCVPISNHLYFYWYRQILGQKVEFLVSFYNNEISEKSEIFDDQFSVERPDGSNFTLKIRSTKLEDSAMYFCASKVRENTGELFFGEGSRLTVL.

This clonotype has just a few counts. The rearrangement joins TRBV7-2 to TRBJ2-1; maybe TRBD2 (6 bases). Germline CDR1 is SGHTA and CDR2 is FQGNSA. V was clipped by 2 bases and J by 14 bases, with 16 bases between them. CDR3 length: 13 amino acids. The CDR3 reads CASSLPGTRGKFF. CDR3 nucleotide sequence: TGTGCCAGCAGCTTACCCGGGACTCGAGGGAAGTTCTTC.

In its sample, this clonotype was seen a few times. V and J are TRBV10-1 and TRBJ2-1, with a possible D match to TRBD1 (6 bases). Germline V gene lookup returns CDR1 WNHNN and CDR2 SYGVQD (reference sequence). Trimming removed 3 bases at V and 2 bases at J, with 11 bases between. The CDR3 has 15 residues. CDR3 sequence (DNA): TGCGCCAGCAGTGAATTGGGGGCCCCCTACAATGAGCAGTTCTTC. Translating it yields CASSELGAPYNEQFF.

A few counts support this clonotype. This sequence joins TRBV28 and TRBJ2-7; D unresolved. From germline, CDR1 is MDHEN and CDR2 SYDVKM. This CDR3 is 12 amino acids long. The V end lost 7 bases, the J end lost 0 bases, and 7 bases lay between the germline ends. For the CDR3, the DNA is TGTGCCAGCATCGGCAACTCCTACGAGCAGTACTTC. This codes for CASIGNSYEQYF.

V gene TRBV29-1 combines with J gene TRBJ1-2; 8 nucleotides align to TRBD1. The germline CDR1 and CDR2 sequences are SQVTM and ANQGSEA. The CDR3 consists of 13 residues. V shed 3 bases, J shed 8 bases, and the junction held 8 bases outside the gene matches. The CDR3 here is CSVDRGLIEGYTF. The CDR3 DNA follows: TGCAGCGTTGACAGGGGGCTTATTGAGGGCTACACCTTC.

This clonotype was seen at least ten times. V gene TRBV27 combines with J gene TRBJ2-7; no definite D call. The CDR3 length is 13 residues. The germline gives CDR1 MNHEY, CDR2 SMNVEV (reference sequence). With 2 bases removed from V and 3 bases from J, the gap between germline ends came to 8 bases. The CDR3, as DNA: TGTGCCAGCAGTTTAAACCTGGGCTACGAGCAGTACTTC. Its translation: CASSLNLGYEQYF.

In its sample, this clonotype was seen a few times. V is TRBV7-2 and J is TRBJ1-4; D possibly corresponds to TRBD1 (6 bases). This CDR3 spans 13 amino acids. The germline CDR1 and CDR2 sequences are SGHTA and FQGNSA. V was trimmed by 3 bases and J by 6 bases, leaving 8 bases between them. CDR3 nucleotide sequence: TGTGCCAGCAGCTTCGGGACATATGAAAAACTGTTTTTT. Its translation: CASSFGTYEKLFF.

The sample holds a few counts of this clonotype. The J gene is TRBJ2-7, the V gene TRBV6-2 or TRBV6-3; 8 bases align to TRBD2. Germline loops: CDR1 MNHEY, CDR2 SVGEGT. The CDR3 totals 14 residues. J gave up 3 bases and V 6 bases, and 7 bases lay outside the gene matches. CDR3 loop: CASSGGGIFYEQYF. CDR3 nucleotides: TGTGCCAGCAGCGGCGGGGGGATTTTCTACGAGCAGTACTTC.

The gene calls are TRBV7-2 and TRBJ1-2; no firm D call. Trimming shortened V by 5 bases and J by 7 bases, and 14 bases separated the two germline ends. The germline V gene has CDR1 SGHTA and CDR2 FQGNSA. This CDR3 comprises 13 residues. The CDR3 nucleotides are TGTGCCAGCAGCGAGCGGGGTCCCGGTGGCTACACCTTC. Protein product: CASSERGPGGYTF.

This clonotype occurred many times. CDR3 sequence: CASSVSGAANEKLFF. CDR3 coding DNA: TGTGCCAGCAGCGTCAGCGGGGCGGCTAATGAAAAACTGTTTTTT. The chain is built from TRBV9 and TRBJ1-4; tentatively, D is TRBD1 (5 bases). CDR3 length: 15 amino acids. Trimming left V 2 bases short and J 3 bases short, with 11 bases between. Germline CDR1 and CDR2: SGDLS and YYNGEE.

CDR3 region: CSAWFGDSYEQYF. The CDR3, as DNA: TGCAGTGCGTGGTTTGGAGACTCCTACGAGCAGTACTTC. The V and J genes are TRBV20-1 and TRBJ2-7; D gene ambiguous. V gave up 6 bases and J gave up 0 bases, with 12 bases separating them. The CDR3 contains 13 residues. CDR1 is DFQATT and CDR2 is SNEGSKA in the germline V gene (reference sequence).

The chain has TRBV29-1 and TRBJ2-2; possible D gene TRBD1, 6 bases. V dropped 6 bases and J dropped 5 bases, with 10 bases sitting between them. Germline V gene lookup returns CDR1 SQVTM and CDR2 ANQGSEA. The CDR3 is 12 residues long. CDR3 residues: CSVVTGTGELFF. The CDR3 DNA is TGCAGCGTAGTCACAGGGACCGGGGAGCTGTTTTTT.

This clonotype was detected many times. The chain recombines TRBV28 with TRBJ1-5; 10 nucleotides agree with TRBD1. The CDR3 length is 18 residues. Germline CDR1 MDHEN, CDR2 SYDVKM. V trimming: 1 base; J trimming: 7 bases; junction bases outside the gene matches: 13. CDR3 sequence: CASSLSVGLGTGDQPQHF. The CDR3 nucleotides read TGTGCCAGCAGTTTATCGGTCGGACTCGGGACAGGGGACCAGCCCCAGCATTTT. Looking up the rest from reference TRBV28 and TRBJ1-5 gives the full variable domain: DVKVTQSSRYLVKRTGEKVFLECVQDMDHENMFWYRQDPGLGLRLIYFSYDVKMKEKGDIPEGYSVSREKKERFSLILESASTNQTSMYLCASSLSVGLGTGDQPQHFGDGTRLSIL.

This sequence joins TRBV28 and TRBJ2-7; possible D gene TRBD1, 5 bases. Trimming took off 5 bases at V and 7 bases at J, with 12 bases between the two ends. Germline assignment: CDR1 MDHEN and CDR2 SYDVKM. The CDR3 has 12 amino acids. For the CDR3, the DNA is TGTGCCAGCAGTACGGCAGGGAATGAGCAGTACTTC. It translates to CASSTAGNEQYF.

The chain employs TRBV12-3 or TRBV12-4 and TRBJ2-7, with a possible D match to TRBD1 (5 bases). The CDR3 loop spans 13 amino acids. Deletions cut 3 bases from V and 5 bases from J, with 11 bases between. The CDR3 coding sequence is TGTGCCAGCAGTTTCGGCAGGGTCAACGAGCAGTACTTC. Translating it yields CASSFGRVNEQYF.

V and J are TRBV7-8 and TRBJ2-2; the D is unclear. Germline CDR1 is SGHVS and CDR2 is FQNEAQ. The CDR3 is 14 amino acids. Trimming stripped 9 bases from V and 1 base from J, with 12 bases between. The DNA of the CDR3 is TGTGCCAGTACCCAAGATCGGAACACCGGGGAGCTGTTTTTT. This sequence encodes CASTQDRNTGELFF.

Note on this clonotype: Without the conserved terminal phenylalanine or tryptophan, this CDR3 likely stems from a read error. The genes are TRBV4-3 and TRBJ2-7; no definite D call. Germline V CDR1 and CDR2: LGHNA, YSLEER. V lost 1 base and J lost 2, with 6 bases in between. The CDR3 has 13 residues. The CDR3 region has the DNA TGCGCCAGCAGCCAAGGGCCAGCCTACGAGCAGTACTAC. Residues: CASSQGPAYEQYY.

CDR3 nucleotide sequence: TGTGCCAGCAGCTTTGGATGGGCGGGTGAGCAGTTCTTC. Translated: CASSFGWAGEQFF. The rearrangement joins TRBV7-2 to TRBJ2-1; possibly TRBD2 for D (5 bases). The CDR3 has 13 amino acids. CDR1 is SGHTA and CDR2 is FQGNSA in the germline V gene. Trimming took 3 bases from V and 9 from J, leaving 12 bases between them. Filled out from reference TRBV7-2 and TRBJ2-1, the complete variable domain reads GAGVSQSPSNKVTEKGKDVELRCDPISGHTALYWYRQSLGQGLEFLIYFQGNSAPDKSGLPSDRFSAERTGGSVSTLTIQRTQQEDSAVYLCASSFGWAGEQFFGPGTRLTVL.

This clonotype has just a few counts. The chain recombines TRBV6-2 or TRBV6-3 with TRBJ2-3, with 11 bases aligning to TRBD1. V gave up 6 bases and J gave up 1 base; unmatched junction bases: 12. This CDR3 region has 18 residues. CDR1 MNHEY and CDR2 SVGEGT come from the germline V gene. CDR3 region: CASRTTGTGGYGTDTQYF. CDR3 coding DNA: TGTGCCAGCAGAACCACCGGGACAGGGGGGTATGGCACAGATACGCAGTATTTT.

This rearrangement joins TRBV28 to TRBJ2-3; 7 positions match TRBD1. The CDR3 length is 18 residues. CDR1 MDHEN and CDR2 SYDVKM come from the germline V gene. V lost 3 bases, J lost 1 base, and 13 bases stayed unmatched. The CDR3 reads CASSFLLLLTGGTDTQYF. The CDR3 DNA is TGTGCCAGCAGTTTCCTCTTGCTCCTAACAGGGGGCACAGATACGCAGTATTTT.

The chain employs TRBV10-3 and TRBJ2-1, with 9 bases aligning to TRBD1. Germline V gene data show CDR1 as ENHRY and CDR2 as SYGVKD. The CDR3 sequence is 15 residues long. V dropped 6 bases and J dropped 5; count of bases not matched to a gene: 8. The CDR3 loop is CAISPQGARDNEQFF. The CDR3 region has the DNA TGTGCCATCAGCCCACAGGGGGCGCGGGACAATGAGCAGTTCTTC.

CDR3 residues: CASSVTVIGAGSGNTIYF. The CDR3, as DNA: TGTGCCAGCAGTGTGACAGTAATTGGCGCGGGGTCTGGAAACACCATATATTTT. V is TRBV6-1 and J is TRBJ1-3, with a tentative D call TRBD1 (5 bases). This CDR3 has 18 residues. Germline V gene sequence: CDR1 MNHNS, CDR2 SASEGT. V lost 4 bases, J lost 1 base, and 20 bases lay in between.

CDR3 DNA: TGTGCCTCCTCGTTTCTGGGGGGACACGAGCAGTACTTC. Encoded protein: CASSFLGGHEQYF. The chain uses TRBV10-3 and TRBJ2-7, with D tentatively TRBD2 (6 bases). V was clipped by 11 bases and J by 5 bases, with 19 bases between them. The germline CDR1 and CDR2 sequences are ENHRY and SYGVKD. The CDR3 consists of 13 residues.

The chain carries TRBV20-1 and TRBJ2-7, with a weak D call TRBD2 (5 bases). The V gene's germline CDR1 is DFQATT and CDR2 SNEGSKA (reference sequence). CDR3 length equals 13 residues. V was pared by 2 bases and J by 2 bases, with 10 bases between. CDR3 amino acids: CSARRTSAYEQYF. The CDR3 DNA reads TGCAGTGCTAGAAGGACTTCGGCCTACGAGCAGTACTTC.

This clonotype was detected only a few times. The chain joins TRBV27 to TRBJ2-2, with 7 bases that match TRBD2. This CDR3 is built from 15 residues. V dropped 3 bases and J dropped 4; count of bases not matched to a gene: 5. CDR1 and CDR2 from the germline V gene are MNHEY and SMNVEV (reference sequence). The CDR3 bases are TGTGCCAGCAGTTTTCAGCGGGGAAGCACCGGGGAGCTGTTTTTT. Translation: CASSFQRGSTGELFF.

The sample holds many counts of this clonotype. The chain combines TRBV2 with TRBJ2-3; 13 bases are shared with TRBD2. V was clipped by 3 bases and J by 7 bases; unmatched bases: 7. The CDR3 runs 16 residues. Germline V CDR1 and CDR2: SNHLY, FYNNEI. In DNA form, the CDR3 reads TGTGCCAGCAGTGAGGGGAAGGGACTAGCGGGAAATACGCAGTATTTT. It codes for CASSEGKGLAGNTQYF.